A selection of T cell receptor beta chains follows, all from one sample in a study of regulatory T cells in long-lasting Graves disease. TCRdb re-analysed the multiplex PCR reads in MiXCR, keeping a single row per CDR3 protein. The sample carries about 320,000 distinct CDR3 sequences, 15% to 20% recorded once. This specimen was peripheral blood mononuclear cells (PBMCs), taken at new diagnosis, from a patient treated with antithyroid drugs. The receptors come from a female donor with Graves disease. Both conserved end residues are part of each CDR3. D genes are given only for firm matches. For some rows the clone size is stated as once, few or many, or as a class when expanded; others skip it.

V gene: TRBV5-1
D gene: TRBD2
J gene: TRBJ2-1
clone size: many
CDR3 DNA: TGCGCCAGCAGCTCCTGGACTAGTTCTGGGAATGAGCAGTTCTTC
CDR3 protein: CASSSWTSSGNEQFF

V gene: TRBV28
D gene: -
J gene: TRBJ1-5
clone size: -
CDR3 DNA: TGTGCCAGCAGTTTACGGACCTCGGGCAATCAGCCCCAGCATTTT
CDR3 protein: CASSLRTSGNQPQHF

V gene: TRBV5-1
D gene: -
J gene: TRBJ2-3
clone size: -
CDR3 DNA: TGCGCCAGCAGCTCGCTCGAGACAGATACGCAGTATTTT
CDR3 protein: CASSSLETDTQYF

V gene: TRBV2
D gene: -
J gene: TRBJ2-1
clone size: many
CDR3 DNA: TGTGCCAGCAGCTGGGGGTCAGGGGAGCAGTTCTTC
CDR3 protein: CASSWGSGEQFF

V gene: TRBV20-1
D gene: TRBD2
J gene: TRBJ2-4
clone size: few
CDR3 DNA: TGCAGTGCTAGGGATACTAGCGGGAGGGCCTTTAACATTCAGTACTTC
CDR3 protein: CSARDTSGRAFNIQYF

V gene: TRBV6-1
D gene: TRBD1
J gene: TRBJ1-6
clone size: many
CDR3 DNA: TGTGCCAGCAGACAGGGGGTTGATTCACCCCTCCACTTT
CDR3 protein: CASRQGVDSPLHF

V gene: TRBV11-1
D gene: -
J gene: TRBJ2-7
clone size: few
CDR3 DNA: TGTGTCAGCAGCCCCTCGACGCAAACTACCTACGAGCAGTACTTC
CDR3 protein: CVSSPSTQTTYEQYF

V gene: TRBV12-3/TRBV12-4
D gene: -
J gene: TRBJ1-1
clone size: many
CDR3 DNA: TGTGCCAGCAGTTTCGGGAACACTGAAGCTTTCTTT
CDR3 protein: CASSFGNTEAFF

V gene: TRBV12-3/TRBV12-4
D gene: -
J gene: TRBJ2-5
clone size: many
CDR3 DNA: TGTGCCAGCAGTGATCCGGGAACCCAAGAGACCCAGTACTTC
CDR3 protein: CASSDPGTQETQYF

V gene: TRBV11-3
D gene: -
J gene: TRBJ2-1
clone size: many
CDR3 DNA: TGTGCCAGCAGCTTACGAGGGAGCGGTGTGTTCAATGAGCAGTTCTTC
CDR3 protein: CASSLRGSGVFNEQFF

V gene: TRBV27
D gene: -
J gene: TRBJ1-1
clone size: many
CDR3 DNA: TGTGCCAGCAGTTTGGCGTCGGCCAACGGGAACACTGAAGCTTTCTTT
CDR3 protein: CASSLASANGNTEAFF

V gene: TRBV12-3/TRBV12-4
D gene: -
J gene: TRBJ2-6
clone size: many
CDR3 DNA: TGTGCCAGCAGTTTAGGGACATCTGGGGCCAACGTCCTGACTTTC
CDR3 protein: CASSLGTSGANVLTF

V gene: TRBV4-2
D gene: -
J gene: TRBJ2-7
clone size: few
CDR3 DNA: TGTGCCAGCAGCCAACCAGCGGGCTCCTACGAGCAGTACTTC
CDR3 protein: CASSQPAGSYEQYF

V gene: TRBV2
D gene: -
J gene: TRBJ2-1
clone size: many
CDR3 DNA: TGTGCCAGCAGTGAAGGATTGGTTTCTTACAATGAGCAGTTCTTC
CDR3 protein: CASSEGLVSYNEQFF

V gene: TRBV10-3
D gene: -
J gene: TRBJ2-1
clone size: -
CDR3 DNA: TGTGCCATCAGGAACCCGAAGGACAATGAGCAGTTCTTC
CDR3 protein: CAIRNPKDNEQFF